Listed below are T cell receptor beta chains from one sample, sequenced in a study of blood T cell repertoires in COVID-19. Sequencing was performed with immunoSEQ multiplex PCR; in TCRdb, only in-frame clones are kept and a portion is missing. This sample has 45,000 to 60,000 clones, with approximately 86% found just once. The material sequenced was peripheral blood. These receptors were obtained from a human donor with active COVID-19. The donor label of this sample is uncertain. Each CDR3 is given with its conserved first and last residue. A D gene is named only where the DNA matches it firmly. Size is omitted from some rows. Given values are once, few, many or a class for expanded clones.

V gene	J gene	D gene	clone size	CDR3 length	CDR3 DNA	CDR3 protein
TRBV9	TRBJ2-1	-	-	18	TGTGCCAGCAGTGGTTCGCGGGCTTCAGGGGCACCATACAATGAGCAGTTCTTC	CASSGSRASGAPYNEQFF
TRBV10-3	TRBJ1-2	TRBD1	-	14	TGTGCCATCAGTGAGATGACAGGGCTGTATGGCTACACCTTC	CAISEMTGLYGYTF
TRBV6-5	TRBJ2-7	-	-	12	TGTGCCAGCAAAGGGGTTGCCTACGAGCAGTACTTC	CASKGVAYEQYF
TRBV28	TRBJ1-4	-	-	15	TGTGCCAGCAGTTTAGGGGGGGGGCGATTGGAAAAACTGTTTTTT	CASSLGGGRLEKLFF
TRBV10-3	TRBJ1-5	-	-	15	TGTGCCATCAGTGATTCGGCCAGGGGTTATCAGCCCCAGCATTTT	CAISDSARGYQPQHF
TRBV28	TRBJ2-7	TRBD1	-	15	TGTGCCAGCACCCTGGAGACAGGGAGTGGGTACGAGCAGTACTTC	CASTLETGSGYEQYF
TRBV6-4	TRBJ1-1	TRBD1	-	17	TGTGCCAGCAGCGGAACTCCAGGGACAGGGGTATGGACTGAAGCTTTCTTT	CASSGTPGTGVWTEAFF
TRBV7-3	TRBJ2-3	TRBD2	few	17	TGTGCCAGCAGCTTAAACGAGGTTGGGGGAGGGAGGGATACGCAGTATTTT	CASSLNEVGGGRDTQYF
TRBV28	TRBJ1-6	TRBD1	-	15	TGTGCCAGCAGTTCCCAGGGGGCAGGTAATTCACCCCTCCACTTT	CASSSQGAGNSPLHF
TRBV5-1	TRBJ2-7	TRBD2	-	16	TGCGCCAGCAGCTGGGGGGGACTAGCGGGAGACGACGAGCAGTACTTC	CASSWGGLAGDDEQYF
TRBV18	TRBJ2-7	TRBD2	-	17	TGTGCCAGCTCACCGCCCACTTCAGCGGGAGGTGCCTACGAGCAGTACTTC	CASSPPTSAGGAYEQYF
TRBV12-2	TRBJ2-1	-	-	20	TGTGCAAGTCGCCCTCATTCCGGGACAGAAACCGGCGGCTCCTACAATGAGCAGTTCTTC	CASRPHSGTETGGSYNEQFF
TRBV9	TRBJ2-7	-	few	14	TGTGCCAGCAGCACCAGCACAGGGTCCTCCGAGCAGTACTTC	CASSTSTGSSEQYF
TRBV7-3	TRBJ2-1	TRBD1	few	14	TGTGCCAGCAGCTTAGGGACAGCGTACAATGAGCAGTTCTTC	CASSLGTAYNEQFF
TRBV2	TRBJ1-6	-	-	15	TGTGCCAGCAGCCAACAGGGACCGAGGGGTTCACCCCTCCACTTT	CASSQQGPRGSPLHF
TRBV19	TRBJ1-2	TRBD1	-	16	TGTGCCAGTAGTGCCCAAACACCCGGGACAGCAGGTGGCTACACCTTC	CASSAQTPGTAGGYTF
TRBV24-1	TRBJ1-3	TRBD1	-	14	TGTGCCACCAGTGAGGGACAGTCTGGAAACACCATATATTTT	CATSEGQSGNTIYF
TRBV9	TRBJ1-2	-	-	14	TGTGCCAGCAGCGTAGGCGTCCAGGGCTATGGCTACACCTTC	CASSVGVQGYGYTF
TRBV30	TRBJ1-6	-	-	13	TGTGCCTGGACGCGTGACTCGGGTTCACCCCTCCACTTT	CAWTRDSGSPLHF
TRBV6-5	TRBJ2-7	-	-	13	TGTGCCAGCACCCGGCGAGGTTCCTACGAGCAGTACTTC	CASTRRGSYEQYF
TRBV29-1	TRBJ1-2	TRBD1	-	13	TGCAGCGTTGCTCAGGGACAGGGCTGGGGCTACACCTTC	CSVAQGQGWGYTF
TRBV24-1	TRBJ1-2	TRBD1	-	15	TGTGCCACCAGTGATTCCACAGGGGAGTTGGATGGCTACACCTTC	CATSDSTGELDGYTF
TRBV9	TRBJ2-2	-	once	14	TGTGCCAGCAGCGTAGCAACGTCGGGCGGGGAGCTGTTTTTT	CASSVATSGGELFF
TRBV2	TRBJ2-7	TRBD2	-	17	TGTGCCAGCACTTCTCCAGGTCTAGCGGGAGGTAAGGGCGAGCAGTACTTC	CASTSPGLAGGKGEQYF
TRBV6-2/TRBV6-3	TRBJ1-5	-	-	15	TGTGCCAGCAGTTACGGAGGTGGGGGGAGCCAGCCCCAGCATTTT	CASSYGGGGSQPQHF
TRBV5-4	TRBJ2-7	TRBD2	many	15	TGTGCCAGCAGCCCATCTAGCGGGATTAGGCCCGAGCAGTACTTC	CASSPSSGIRPEQYF
TRBV10-3	TRBJ1-1	TRBD1	-	16	TGTGCCATCAGTGAGACCACAGGGGGCGAAGGCACTGAAGCTTTCTTT	CAISETTGGEGTEAFF
TRBV6-5	TRBJ2-1	TRBD1	-	14	TGTGCCAGCCCGGGACAGGGGGCGCCCAATGAGCAGTTCTTC	CASPGQGAPNEQFF
TRBV11-3	TRBJ2-7	TRBD1	-	17	TGTGCCAGCAGCTTAGGGACAGGGTTGTTGGTGTCGCACGAGCAGTACTTC	CASSLGTGLLVSHEQYF
TRBV5-1	TRBJ1-2	TRBD1	-	14	TGCGCCAGCAGGGCCGGGACAGGGGGCTTTGGCTACACCTTC	CASRAGTGGFGYTF
TRBV6-5	TRBJ2-1	-	-	13	TGTGCCAGCAGTTCATCCTCCTACAATGAGCAGTTCTTC	CASSSSSYNEQFF
TRBV9	TRBJ2-5	-	-	15	TGTGCCAGCAGCGTATCTGTTAGCCGTCAAGAGACCCAGTACTTC	CASSVSVSRQETQYF
TRBV5-1	TRBJ2-7	-	-	12	TGCGCCAGCAGCTTGGGGTCGGGCGAGCAGTACTTC	CASSLGSGEQYF
TRBV6-5	TRBJ2-7	-	-	13	TGTGCCAGCAGTTCAGGGGCGGGTGGGGAGCAGTACTTC	CASSSGAGGEQYF
TRBV3-1/TRBV3-2	TRBJ2-7	-	-	16	TGTGCCAGCAGCCAAGATCTCGGAGGTAGGTCCGGCGAGCAGTACTTC	CASSQDLGGRSGEQYF
TRBV28	TRBJ1-3	TRBD1	-	15	TGTGCCAGCAGTACAGGGGGCTCGTCGGGAAACACCATATATTTT	CASSTGGSSGNTIYF
TRBV6-6	TRBJ2-7	-	-	14	TGTGCCAGCAGTTACTCCGGGGGTAGCTACGAGCAGTACTTC	CASSYSGGSYEQYF
TRBV5-1	TRBJ1-6	-	few	15	TGCGCCAGCAGCTTGGAGACAGTGGGTAATTCACCCCTCCACTTT	CASSLETVGNSPLHF
TRBV6-2/TRBV6-3	TRBJ2-3	TRBD2	-	15	TGTGCCAGCAGTTACTGGGCGGGAGGGCCGCATACGCAGTATTTT	CASSYWAGGPHTQYF
TRBV6-5	TRBJ2-1	-	-	13	TGTGCCAGCGGGGCGAGCTCCTACAATGAGCAGTTCTTC	CASGASSYNEQFF
TRBV7-2	TRBJ1-1	TRBD1	-	15	TGTGCCAGCAGCTTCGGACAGGGGGCAATGACTGAAGCTTTCTTT	CASSFGQGAMTEAFF
TRBV12-5	TRBJ2-7	TRBD1	-	17	TGTGCTAGTGGTCCACGCCCTCAGGGGGCAATAACCTACGAGCAGTACTTC	CASGPRPQGAITYEQYF
TRBV7-9	TRBJ1-1	-	once	16	TGTGCCAGCAGCTTAGCGGGGCAGGGGATGAACACTGAAGCTTTCTTT	CASSLAGQGMNTEAFF
TRBV5-1	TRBJ2-5	TRBD1	once	16	TGCGCCAGCAGCTTGGATGGGACAGGGCGAGAAGAGACCCAGTACTTC	CASSLDGTGREETQYF
TRBV11-2	TRBJ1-2	-	-	19	TGTGCCAGCAGCTTACCTCGAGACAGATGGGGAGGGAATATCTATGGCTACACCTTC	CASSLPRDRWGGNIYGYTF
TRBV2	TRBJ1-4	-	-	15	TGTGCCAGCAGGAGACACGACCCAACTAATGAAAAACTGTTTTTT	CASRRHDPTNEKLFF
TRBV6-5	TRBJ1-1	-	-	12	TGTGCCAGTTCCCGGAGGGGCACTGAAGCTTTCTTT	CASSRRGTEAFF
TRBV19	TRBJ2-7	-	-	14	TGTGCCACCAAAGACGGGTATATCCCCTACGAGCAGTACTTC	CATKDGYIPYEQYF
TRBV6-5	TRBJ1-2	TRBD1	-	14	TGTGCCAGCAGCTTTGGACAGGGGGACTATGGCTACACCTTC	CASSFGQGDYGYTF
TRBV11-3	TRBJ1-3	-	-	13	TGTGCCAGCAGCACAGGGTCGGGAAACACCATATATTTT	CASSTGSGNTIYF
TRBV28	TRBJ2-7	-	once	13	TGTGCCAGCAGTTTAAGACAGGTCTACGAGCAGTACTTC	CASSLRQVYEQYF
TRBV24-1	TRBJ1-1	TRBD1	-	15	TGTGCCACCAGTGATCATGGGACAGGGAACACTGAAGCTTTCTTT	CATSDHGTGNTEAFF
TRBV28	TRBJ2-7	TRBD2	medium-sized	16	TGTGCCAGCAGTAGCCTAGCGGGAGGCTATCCCTATGGGCAGTACTTC	CASSSLAGGYPYGQYF
TRBV14	TRBJ2-1	-	-	12	TGTGCCAGCAGCCCTACAGGTTTTGTGCAGTTCTTC	CASSPTGFVQFF
TRBV20-1	TRBJ2-5	-	-	11	TGCAGTGGCTACTACCAAGGGACCCAGTACTTC	CSGYYQGTQYF
TRBV29-1	TRBJ2-1	-	once	15	TGCAGCGTTGAAGTATGGGACTCCTCCTACAATGAGCAGTTCTTC	CSVEVWDSSYNEQFF
TRBV9	TRBJ1-3	TRBD1	-	14	TGTGCCAGCAGCGCAGGGGGCCCTGGAAACACCATATATTTT	CASSAGGPGNTIYF
TRBV12-3/TRBV12-4	TRBJ1-6	TRBD1	few	12	TGTGCCAGCAATACAGGGGATTCACCCCTCCACTTT	CASNTGDSPLHF
TRBV12-3/TRBV12-4	TRBJ2-1	-	-	12	TGTGCCAGCAGTTTAGGTATCCATGAGCAGTTCTTC	CASSLGIHEQFF
TRBV5-1	TRBJ1-4	TRBD1	-	13	TGCGCCAGCACGGAGACAGGGAGCGAAAAACTGTTTTTT	CASTETGSEKLFF